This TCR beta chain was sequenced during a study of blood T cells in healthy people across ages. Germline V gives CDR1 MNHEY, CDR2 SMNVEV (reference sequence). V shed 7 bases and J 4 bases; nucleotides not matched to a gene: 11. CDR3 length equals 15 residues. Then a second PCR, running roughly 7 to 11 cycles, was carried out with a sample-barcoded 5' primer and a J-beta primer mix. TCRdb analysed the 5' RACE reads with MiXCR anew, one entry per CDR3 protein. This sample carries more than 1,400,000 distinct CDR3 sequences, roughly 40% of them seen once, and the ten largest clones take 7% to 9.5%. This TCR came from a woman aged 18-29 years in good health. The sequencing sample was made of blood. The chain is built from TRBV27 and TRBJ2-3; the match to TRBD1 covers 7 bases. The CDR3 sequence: CASNPSTGNADTQYF. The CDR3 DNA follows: TGTGCCAGCAACCCTTCGACAGGGAACGCAGATACGCAGTATTTT.